These 5 T cell receptor beta chains were all obtained from the same sample, sequenced in a study of T-cell memory formation after mild COVID-19. TCRdb itself ran the 5' RACE reads through MiXCR, one entry per CDR3 protein. The sample consists of approximately 210,000 distinct CDR3 sequences, about 18% of them appearing once. The sample was PBMCs or a T cell subset sorted from them (not recorded which). These receptors were obtained from an adult woman who had mild COVID-19 (a few samples of this study predate the infection). Cell type and time point are not known.

This clonotype was seen a few times. The chain employs TRBV7-9 and TRBJ1-5; 8 bases line up with TRBD1. The V gene's germline CDR1 is SEHNR and CDR2 FQNEAQ (reference sequence). The CDR3 loop spans 16 amino acids. With V trimmed by 2 bases and J by 4 bases, 7 bases remained unmatched. This CDR3 reads CASSLSHRGANQPQHF. The DNA for the CDR3 is TGTGCCAGCAGCTTATCTCACAGGGGGGCGAATCAGCCCCAGCATTTT.

This chain links TRBV7-6 with TRBJ1-3; D not resolved. CDR1 SGHVS and CDR2 FNYEAQ come from the germline V gene. CDR3 length equals 16 residues. V was clipped by 1 base and J by 2 bases, with 12 bases between them. CDR3 protein: CASSLGPRGTGNTIYF. The CDR3 nucleotides are TGTGCCAGCAGCTTAGGTCCTCGTGGAACTGGAAACACCATATATTTT.

V is TRBV20-1 and J is TRBJ2-1; D not resolved. V lost 3 bases to trimming and J lost 10 bases, with 16 bases between them. The CDR3 spans 13 residues. Looked up from germline, CDR1 is DFQATT and CDR2 is SNEGSKA (reference sequence). The CDR3, as DNA: TGCAGTGCTAGGAAGGATTTTCCTATGGAGCAGTTCTTC. Translation: CSARKDFPMEQFF.

The V and J genes are TRBV24-1 and TRBJ2-7; D not certain. Germline loops: CDR1 KGHDR, CDR2 SFDVKD. Deletions cut 2 bases from V and 10 bases from J, with 14 bases between. The CDR3 length is 13 residues. The CDR3, as DNA: TGTGCCACCAGTGATTCGGCCACACGGGCTCAGTACTTC. Amino acid sequence: CATSDSATRAQYF.

Only a few counts were recorded for this clonotype. The chain employs TRBV6-6 and TRBJ2-7, with 7 nucleotides matching TRBD2. Germline loops: CDR1 MNHNY, CDR2 SVGAGI (reference sequence). The V gene end was trimmed by 5 bases and the J gene end by 5 bases; junction bases not matched to a gene: 3. This CDR3 is built from 12 residues. CDR3 loop: CASSSGTHEQYF. Here the CDR3 DNA reads TGTGCCAGCAGTAGCGGGACTCACGAGCAGTACTTC.